This paragraph covers one T cell receptor (beta chain) sequence. Antigen specificity is unknown. This specimen comes from a study of PD-1 blockade in mismatch repair-deficient tumors. For the study at large: Enrolled about 2013-2016, patients had progressing, pretreated mismatch repair-deficient cancers of approximately 13 types.

Mismatch repair deficiency was confirmed in all patients, by PCR or immunohistochemistry. A few pembrolizumab responders had their TCRs sequenced. The V gene's germline CDR1 is SGHRS and CDR2 YFSETQ. V lost 0 bases and J lost 6, with 10 bases in between. The CDR3 extends over 14 amino acids. Whole-study results and caveats: Tumor-resident clones, often undetectable pretreatment in blood, expanded then contracted after pembrolizumab.

Assay used: immunoSEQ multiplex PCR; TCRdb lists only in-frame clones, some missing. The table has approximately 110,000 clones, over 60% seen once. The receptor was derived from an adult with mismatch repair-deficient cancer. Sequencing used peripheral blood, obtained 60 weeks after starting pembrolizumab. V usage is TRBV5-1 and J usage is TRBJ2-1; D is unclear. For the CDR3, the DNA is TGCGCCAGCAGCTTGGCCCGGGCCCCCAATGAGCAGTTCTTC. Its translation: CASSLARAPNEQFF.